A selection of T cell receptor beta chains follows, all from one sample in a study of human T cells and chemical hapten exposure. TCRdb reanalysed the RACE reads using MiXCR and keeps one entry per CDR3 protein. The data contain about 340,000 distinct CDR3 sequences, about 7% of them singletons. Sequenced here: whole blood, sampled in connection with sensitization to the hapten diphenylcyclopropenone (DPC). The receptors were gathered from a woman aged 18-29 years with alopecia areata. Some clones in this sample may be carry-over from other donors' samples. CDR3s include the opening cysteine and the closing phenylalanine or tryptophan. D genes are given only for firm matches. Clone size is stated in some rows and not others, as once, few, many or a class when expanded.

NA,TRBJ1-5,TRBV21-1,NA,14,CASSKGQGDQPQHF,TGTGCCAGCAGCAAGGGACAGGGGGATCAGCCCCAGCATTTT
few,TRBJ1-2,TRBV12-3/TRBV12-4,NA,15,CASSLDPSLNYGYTF,TGTGCCAGCAGTTTGGACCCTTCTCTTAACTATGGCTACACCTTC
many,TRBJ2-5,TRBV10-3,NA,17,CATETRESGKHQETQYF,TGTGCCACCGAAACACGTGAATCCGGGAAACACCAAGAGACCCAGTACTTC
many,TRBJ2-7,TRBV11-2,TRBD1,16,CASSPLPGQGDYEQYF,TGTGCCAGCAGCCCGCTCCCGGGACAGGGGGACTACGAGCAGTACTTC
many,TRBJ2-7,TRBV7-9,NA,15,CASSLAVTAFYEQYF,TGTGCCAGCAGCTTAGCGGTGACAGCATTCTACGAGCAGTACTTC
NA,TRBJ1-5,TRBV6-2/TRBV6-3,NA,13,CASRGPSNQPQHF,TGTGCCAGCAGGGGTCCCAGCAATCAGCCCCAGCATTTT
few,TRBJ1-5,TRBV6-5,NA,15,CASSYTRDPNQPQHF,TGTGCCAGCAGTTACACCCGGGACCCTAATCAGCCCCAGCATTTT
few,TRBJ2-7,TRBV4-1,NA,14,CASSGDGSSYEQYF,TGCGCCAGCAGCGGGGACGGGAGCTCCTACGAGCAGTACTTC
NA,TRBJ2-2,TRBV4-3,NA,15,CASSQDLLGIGELFF,TGCGCCAGCAGCCAAGATTTGTTGGGGATCGGGGAGCTGTTTTTT
few,TRBJ2-3,TRBV29-1,NA,14,CSVDFPDATDTQYF,TGCAGCGTTGATTTTCCGGACGCCACAGATACGCAGTATTTT
NA,TRBJ1-2,TRBV28,NA,13,CASSPRYRNGYTF,TGTGCCAGCAGTCCCCGGTACAGGAATGGCTACACCTTC
NA,TRBJ1-1,TRBV12-3/TRBV12-4,NA,17,CASSLRETAYMNTEAFF,TGTGCCAGCAGTTTGAGGGAGACGGCCTACATGAACACTGAAGCTTTCTTT
NA,TRBJ1-2,TRBV27,TRBD1,17,CASSLFGSQGVFYGYTF,TGTGCCAGCAGTTTGTTCGGTTCGCAGGGGGTATTCTATGGCTACACCTTC
NA,TRBJ1-6,TRBV14,NA,14,CASSLNWNNSPLHF,TGTGCCAGCAGCCTCAACTGGAATAATTCACCCCTCCACTTT
few,TRBJ1-1,TRBV2,TRBD1,15,CASSESRTGFTEAFF,TGTGCCAGCAGTGAATCTAGGACAGGGTTCACTGAAGCTTTCTTT
many,TRBJ2-1,TRBV7-9,NA,15,CASSLGSGLRDEQFF,TGTGCCAGCAGCTTAGGATCTGGTCTTCGGGATGAGCAGTTCTTC
many,TRBJ2-3,TRBV20-1,NA,15,CSASDPTYFTDTQYF,TGCAGTGCTTCCGACCCCACCTACTTCACAGATACGCAGTATTTT
few,TRBJ2-2,TRBV6-2/TRBV6-3,TRBD2,16,CASSYSTSGDTGELFF,TGTGCCAGCAGTTACTCGACTAGCGGAGACACCGGGGAGCTGTTTTTT
few,TRBJ1-5,TRBV6-2/TRBV6-3,NA,13,CASSLQGFQPQHF,TGTGCCAGCAGTTTACAAGGGTTTCAGCCCCAGCATTTT
NA,TRBJ2-2,TRBV5-5,NA,15,CASRPEQTNTGELFF,TGTGCCAGCAGACCAGAGCAAACGAACACCGGGGAGCTGTTTTTT
many,TRBJ2-1,TRBV9,NA,15,CASSVVGSSYNEQFF,TGTGCCAGCAGCGTAGTCGGTAGCTCATACAATGAGCAGTTCTTC
many,TRBJ2-3,TRBV7-2,TRBD1,16,CASSLKTGGSGDTQYF,TGTGCCAGCAGCTTAAAGACAGGGGGCTCAGGAGATACGCAGTATTTT
many,TRBJ2-3,TRBV29-1,NA,14,CSVEDLGSTDTQYF,TGCAGCGTTGAAGATCTGGGGAGCACAGATACGCAGTATTTT
NA,TRBJ2-3,TRBV6-2/TRBV6-3,TRBD2,13,CASNNRLAGGENF,TGTGCCAGCAATAACCGACTAGCGGGGGGGGAGAATTTT
many,TRBJ2-5,TRBV29-1,NA,12,CSVENSQETQYF,TGCAGCGTTGAAAACAGCCAAGAGACCCAGTACTTC
NA,TRBJ1-1,TRBV7-9,NA,13,CASSLGAAPEAFF,TGTGCCAGCAGCTTAGGGGCAGCCCCTGAAGCTTTCTTT
NA,TRBJ2-1,TRBV20-1,TRBD2,16,CSATLGTSGGEGEQFF,TGCAGTGCCACCTTAGGGACTAGCGGGGGGGAGGGTGAGCAGTTCTTC
few,TRBJ2-7,TRBV10-3,TRBD1,13,CAAGGQGHYEQYF,TGTGCCGCAGGGGGACAGGGGCACTACGAGCAGTACTTC
NA,TRBJ1-6,TRBV27,NA,16,CATSAQDYSYNSPLHF,TGTGCCACCTCTGCCCAGGACTACTCCTATAATTCACCCCTCCACTTT
many,TRBJ2-7,TRBV11-3,TRBD2,15,CASSPRGGGASEQYF,TGTGCCAGCAGCCCCCGGGGCGGGGGGGCCTCCGAGCAGTACTTC
NA,TRBJ2-7,TRBV6-6,TRBD1,16,CASSSRGQGRIYEQYF,TGTGCCAGCAGCTCCCGGGGACAGGGGAGGATATACGAGCAGTATTTC
NA,TRBJ1-5,TRBV5-6,NA,14,CASSLGHPDQPQHF,TGTGCCAGCAGCTTGGGACACCCCGATCAGCCCCAGCATTTT
NA,TRBJ1-5,TRBV9,TRBD1,14,CASSKTGGAQPQHF,TGTGCCAGCAGCAAAACAGGGGGGGCTCAGCCCCAGCATTTT
few,TRBJ1-1,TRBV4-2,NA,14,CASLGDLGGTEAFF,TGTGCCAGCCTGGGGGACCTCGGTGGAACTGAAGCTTTCTTT
NA,TRBJ2-7,TRBV7-2,NA,13,CASNPLATYEQYF,TGTGCCAGCAACCCCCTAGCCACCTACGAGCAGTACTTC
once,TRBJ1-1,TRBV19,TRBD1,15,CASSSDRRMNTEAFF,TGTGCCAGTAGTTCGGACAGGCGGATGAACACTGAAGCTTTCTTT
many,TRBJ2-6,TRBV5-5,NA,19,CASSAQGTPTNSGANVLTF,TGTGCCAGCAGCGCACAGGGGACTCCTACGAACTCTGGGGCCAACGTCCTGACTTTC
many,TRBJ2-5,TRBV6-2/TRBV6-3,TRBD1,14,CASSRDRSQETQYF,TGTGCCAGCAGTCGGGACAGAAGCCAAGAGACCCAGTACTTC
many,TRBJ2-2,TRBV5-1,TRBD1,16,CASSLPGTANTGELFF,TGCGCCAGCAGCCTGCCGGGGACAGCTAACACCGGGGAGCTGTTTTTT
few,TRBJ2-7,TRBV7-9,TRBD2,15,CASSPWEGISYEQYF,TGTGCCAGCAGCCCCTGGGAGGGGATCTCCTACGAGCAGTACTTC
few,TRBJ2-3,TRBV27,NA,14,CASSYGDGTDTQYF,TGTGCCAGCAGTTATGGCGACGGCACAGATACGCAGTATTTT
many,TRBJ2-3,TRBV28,TRBD1,15,CASSFGTGFTDTQYF,TGTGCCAGCAGTTTCGGGACAGGGTTTACAGATACGCAGTATTTT
NA,TRBJ2-3,TRBV7-2,TRBD2,17,CASSFPWVAGTTDTQYF,TGTGCCAGCAGCTTCCCCTGGGTAGCGGGGACGACAGATACGCAGTATTTT
few,TRBJ1-5,TRBV5-6,TRBD1,14,CASSRQGKNQPQHF,TGTGCCAGCAGCCGACAGGGGAAAAATCAGCCCCAGCATTTT
NA,TRBJ2-1,TRBV5-6,NA,14,CASTRDLNYNEQFF,TGTGCCAGCACCAGGGACTTAAACTACAATGAGCAGTTCTTC
few,TRBJ1-6,TRBV20-1,NA,14,CSASFGTGNSPLHF,TGCAGTGCTAGCTTCGGGACGGGAAATTCACCCCTCCACTTT
many,TRBJ2-3,TRBV10-3,TRBD2,16,CAISGDLAGATDTQYF,TGTGCCATCAGTGGTGACCTAGCGGGGGCCACAGATACGCAGTATTTT
few,TRBJ1-5,TRBV7-6,NA,14,CASSLSGVNQPQHF,TGTGCCAGCAGCTTATCAGGGGTCAATCAGCCCCAGCATTTT
many,TRBJ2-2,TRBV7-2,TRBD2,15,CASSYRGGEGGELFF,TGTGCCAGCAGCTACCGCGGCGGGGAGGGCGGGGAGCTGTTTTTT
few,TRBJ2-1,TRBV6-2/TRBV6-3,NA,13,CASSYTVVDEQFF,TGTGCCAGCAGTTACACTGTGGTTGATGAGCAGTTCTTC
many,TRBJ1-6,TRBV13,NA,13,CASSRAYNSPLHF,TGTGCCAGCAGCCGGGCCTATAATTCACCCCTCCACTTT
NA,TRBJ2-2,TRBV4-3,NA,18,CASSQDLGTREMTGELFF,TGCGCCAGCAGCCAAGATCTTGGGACGCGTGAAATGACCGGGGAGCTGTTTTTT
few,TRBJ1-1,TRBV28,TRBD1,16,CASRSAGGGRNTEAFF,TGTGCCAGCAGATCCGCAGGGGGGGGCAGGAACACTGAAGCTTTCTTT
NA,TRBJ1-5,TRBV5-5,NA,14,CASSPDQGNQPQHF,TGTGCCAGCAGCCCTGACCAGGGGAATCAGCCCCAGCATTTT